This TCR beta chain was profiled in a study of graft-versus-host responses after intestinal transplantation. The wider study: Multivisceral, liver-intestinal, or isolated intestinal grafts went to recipients. After anti-thymocyte globulin induction, recipients took tacrolimus and steroids for approximately 3 years.

Study results and caveats: Circulating GvH clones peaking coincided with falling HvG clones soon after transplant. Recipient bone marrow held GvH clones, some seen earlier in ileum or blood.

To note about this clone: The antigen remains undetermined.

The table came from immunoSEQ multiplex PCR; TCRdb's copy has only in-frame clones and leaves some out. In the table there are 50,000 to 75,000 clones, roughly 90% of which are singletons. V trimming: 0 bases; J trimming: 1 base; junction bases outside the gene matches: 1. CDR1 and CDR2 from the germline V gene are SGHTA and FQGNSA. CDR3 length equals 17 residues. The clonotype comes from a human donor who was the organ donor for an intestinal transplant. The gene calls are TRBV7-2 and TRBJ2-2, with 11 bases identical to TRBD2. The sequencing here drew on unstimulated CD8+ T cells sorted from spleen or lymph node cells, taken before transplant. The CDR3 spells CASSLATSGGNTGELFF. The CDR3 coding sequence is TGTGCCAGCAGCTTAGCTACTAGCGGGGGGAACACCGGGGAGCTGTTTTTT.